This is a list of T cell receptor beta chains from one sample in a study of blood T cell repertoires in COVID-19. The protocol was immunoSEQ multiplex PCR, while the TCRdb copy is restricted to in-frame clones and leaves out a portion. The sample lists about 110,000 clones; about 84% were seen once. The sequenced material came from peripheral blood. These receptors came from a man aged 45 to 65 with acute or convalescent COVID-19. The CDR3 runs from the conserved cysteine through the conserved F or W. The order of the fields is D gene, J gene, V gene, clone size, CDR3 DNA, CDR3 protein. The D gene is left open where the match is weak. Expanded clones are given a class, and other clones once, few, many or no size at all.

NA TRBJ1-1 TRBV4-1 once TGCGCCAGCAGCCGAGAGTCCGGACAGCGTGGGAACACTGAAGCTTTCTTT CASSRESGQRGNTEAFF
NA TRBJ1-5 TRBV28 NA TGTGCCAGCAGTTTTCGGGGGTATCAGCCCCAGCATTTT CASSFRGYQPQHF
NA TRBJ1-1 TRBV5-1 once TGCGCCAGCACCCCCGGGGGGCGGGACACTGAAGCTTTCTTT CASTPGGRDTEAFF
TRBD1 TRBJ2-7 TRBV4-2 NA TGTGCCAGCAGCATAAACAGGGGGAGCTCCTACGAGCAGTACTTC CASSINRGSSYEQYF
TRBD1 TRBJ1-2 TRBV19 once TGTGCCAGTAGTTCGACAGGGGGCAACTATGGCTACACCTTC CASSSTGGNYGYTF
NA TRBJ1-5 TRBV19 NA TGTGCCAGTAGTATAACGGGGTTGTCCTATCAGCCCCAGCATTTT CASSITGLSYQPQHF
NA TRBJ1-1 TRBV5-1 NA TGCGCCAGCAGCTTGGATGGAGGAGACACTGAAGCTTTCTTT CASSLDGGDTEAFF
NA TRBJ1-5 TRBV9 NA TGTGCCAGCAGCGTAGATGGAGCCAATCAGCCCCAGCATTTT CASSVDGANQPQHF
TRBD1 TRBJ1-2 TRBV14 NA TGTGCCAGCAGCCACACGACAGGGTTGGCAAGTGGCTACACCTTC CASSHTTGLASGYTF
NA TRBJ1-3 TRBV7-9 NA TGTGCCAGCAGCTGGACAGACGGGGGGACTGGAAACACCATATATTTT CASSWTDGGTGNTIYF
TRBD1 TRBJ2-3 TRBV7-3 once TGTGCCAGCAGCTTGGGACAGCTCGCAGATACGCAGTATTTT CASSLGQLADTQYF
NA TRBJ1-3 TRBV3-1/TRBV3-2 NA TGTGCCAGCAGCCAAGATGTATCGGGGGGCGCTGGAAACACCATATATTTT CASSQDVSGGAGNTIYF
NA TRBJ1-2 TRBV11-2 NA TGTGCCAGCAGCTTCTCACAGGGCGCCGGCTACACCTTC CASSFSQGAGYTF
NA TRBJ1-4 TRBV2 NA TGTGCCAGCAGTAGAGCGCTACAGGGATCGGGCGAAAAACTGTTTTTT CASSRALQGSGEKLFF
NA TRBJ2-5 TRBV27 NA TGTGCCAGCAGTTCCGGACTGCAAAGAGGGACCCAGTACTTC CASSSGLQRGTQYF
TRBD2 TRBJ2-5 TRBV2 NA TGTGCCAGCAATCCCCTAGCGGGGGGCCAAGAGACCCAGTACTTC CASNPLAGGQETQYF
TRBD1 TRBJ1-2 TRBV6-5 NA TGTGCCAGCGCGCGACAGGGGGCTGGAGGCTACACCTTC CASARQGAGGYTF
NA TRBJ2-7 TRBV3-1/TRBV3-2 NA TGTGCCAGCAGCCAAGGGGGAGAAGGCGAGCAGTACTTC CASSQGGEGEQYF
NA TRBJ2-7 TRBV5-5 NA TGTGCCAGCAGCGTGAGCGGCTACGAGCAGTACTTC CASSVSGYEQYF
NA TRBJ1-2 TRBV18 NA TGTGCCAGCTCACCACCGAACGGCTATGGCTACACCTTC CASSPPNGYGYTF
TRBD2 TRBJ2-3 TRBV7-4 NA TGTGCCAGCAGCTTACGTACTAGCGCCTGCACAGATACGCAGTATTTT CASSLRTSACTDTQYF
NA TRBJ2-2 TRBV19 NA TGTGCCAGTAGGCGGGGAGTTAACACCGGGGAGCTGTTTTTT CASRRGVNTGELFF
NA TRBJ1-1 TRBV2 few TGTGCCAGCACCCCGACGTCGGGAGCTTTCTTT CASTPTSGAFF
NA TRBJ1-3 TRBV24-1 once TGTGCCACCAGTGATCAAAGAAACACCATATATTTT CATSDQRNTIYF
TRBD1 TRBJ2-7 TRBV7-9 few TGTGCCAGCAGCCCTAACATACTCGGACAGGGAAAGAACCTCTACGAGCAGTACTTC CASSPNILGQGKNLYEQYF
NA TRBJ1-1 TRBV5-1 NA TGCGCCAGCAGCCCTATGACAGAAAACACTGAAGCTTTCTTT CASSPMTENTEAFF
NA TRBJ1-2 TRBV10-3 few TGTGCCATCAAAAGGGACTCGGGCTATGGCTACACCTTC CAIKRDSGYGYTF
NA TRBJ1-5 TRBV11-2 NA TGTGCCAGCAGCTTATACAGGGCGGGCAGCAATCAGCCCCAGCATTTT CASSLYRAGSNQPQHF
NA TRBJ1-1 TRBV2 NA TGTGCCAGCAGTTACCAGGGGAACACTGAAGCTTTCTTT CASSYQGNTEAFF
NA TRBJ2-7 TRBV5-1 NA TGCGCCAGCAGCTTGGGAGAGCCACCCTACGAGCAGTACTTC CASSLGEPPYEQYF
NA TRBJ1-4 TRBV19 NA TGTGCCAGTAGGCAGCCCTCCTCAGGGGCAACTAATGAAAAACTGTTTTTT CASRQPSSGATNEKLFF
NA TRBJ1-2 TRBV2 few TGTGCCAGCAGTGGGGAGGGCGCGCCTTATGGCTACACCTTC CASSGEGAPYGYTF
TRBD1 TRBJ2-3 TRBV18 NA TGTGCCAGCTCACCAGGATTACAGGGGACAGATACGCAGTATTTT CASSPGLQGTDTQYF
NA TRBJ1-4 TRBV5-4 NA TGTGCCAGCAGCATACAGGGAATCAGTGAAAAACTGTTTTTT CASSIQGISEKLFF
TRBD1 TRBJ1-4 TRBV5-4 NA TGTGCCAGCAGCCCTACAGGGGGCGCGAATGAAAAACTGTTTTTT CASSPTGGANEKLFF
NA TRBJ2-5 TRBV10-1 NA TGCGCCAGCAGTGAGTTACAGGGAAGGACCCAGTACTTC CASSELQGRTQYF
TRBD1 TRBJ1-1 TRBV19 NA TGTGCCAGTAGTATAAGTAGGGGGCAAGGAGCTTTCTTT CASSISRGQGAFF
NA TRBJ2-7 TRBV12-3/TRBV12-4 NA TGTGCCAGCAGTTTCAGAAGCTCCTACGAGCAGTACTTC CASSFRSSYEQYF
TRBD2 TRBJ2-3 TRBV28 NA TGTGCCAGCAGCCCCCAAGGGTGGGGACTAAAAACAGATACGCAGTATTTT CASSPQGWGLKTDTQYF
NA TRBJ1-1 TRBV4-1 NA TGCGCCAGCAGCCAAGATTTCCAGGTTTTTGCTGAAGCTTTCTTT CASSQDFQVFAEAFF
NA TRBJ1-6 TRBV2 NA TGTGCCAGCAGTGAAGTTCAGGGGCGGGCACCCCTCCACTTT CASSEVQGRAPLHF
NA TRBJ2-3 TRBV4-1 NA TGCGCCAGCGGGGGCTCTAGCACAGATACGCAGTATTTT CASGGSSTDTQYF
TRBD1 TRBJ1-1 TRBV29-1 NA TGCAGCGTTGTAGACAGGGTGGTTACTGAAGCTTTCTTT CSVVDRVVTEAFF
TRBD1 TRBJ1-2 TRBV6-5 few TGTGCCAGCAGTTTCAAGACAGGGCTCGGAGATGGCTACACCTTC CASSFKTGLGDGYTF
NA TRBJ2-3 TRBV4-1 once TGCGCCAGCACCAAGAACAGGCGCACAGATACGCAGTATTTT CASTKNRRTDTQYF
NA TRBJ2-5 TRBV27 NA TGTGCCAGCAGTTTGAACAGGGATTCGGCCCAGTACTTC CASSLNRDSAQYF
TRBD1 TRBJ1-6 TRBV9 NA TGTGCCAGCAGCGAGGGAGACAGGGAAAGCTCACCCCTCCACTTT CASSEGDRESSPLHF